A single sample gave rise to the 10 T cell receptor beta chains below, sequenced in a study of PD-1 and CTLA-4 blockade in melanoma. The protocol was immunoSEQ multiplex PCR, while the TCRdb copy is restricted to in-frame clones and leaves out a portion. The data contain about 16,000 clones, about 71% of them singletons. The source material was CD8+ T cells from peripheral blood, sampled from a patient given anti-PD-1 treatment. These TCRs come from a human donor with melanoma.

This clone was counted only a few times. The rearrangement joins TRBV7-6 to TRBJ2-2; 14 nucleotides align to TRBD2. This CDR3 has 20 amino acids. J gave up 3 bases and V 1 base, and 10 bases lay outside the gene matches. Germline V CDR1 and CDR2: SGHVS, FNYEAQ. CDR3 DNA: TGTGCCAGCAGCTTAGACGGTGGGACTAGCGGGGGCGTGGACACCGGGGAGCTGTTTTTT. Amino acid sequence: CASSLDGGTSGGVDTGELFF.

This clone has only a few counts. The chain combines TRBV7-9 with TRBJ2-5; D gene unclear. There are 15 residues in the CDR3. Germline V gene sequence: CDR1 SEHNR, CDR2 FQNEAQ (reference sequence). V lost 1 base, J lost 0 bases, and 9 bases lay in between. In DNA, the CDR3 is TGTGCCAGCAGCTTAGGGCCGAGCCACCAAGAGACCCAGTACTTC. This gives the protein CASSLGPSHQETQYF. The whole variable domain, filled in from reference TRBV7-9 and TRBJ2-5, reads DTGVSQNPRHKITKRGQNVTFRCDPISEHNRLYWYRQTLGQGPEFLTYFQNEAQLEKSRLLSDRFSAERPKGSFSTLEIQRTEQGDSAMYLCASSLGPSHQETQYFGPGTRLLVL.

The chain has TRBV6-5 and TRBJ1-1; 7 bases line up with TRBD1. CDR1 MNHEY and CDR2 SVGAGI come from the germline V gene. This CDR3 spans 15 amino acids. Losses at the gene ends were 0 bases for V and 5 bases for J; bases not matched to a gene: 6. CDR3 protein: CASSYSPGGGTEAFF. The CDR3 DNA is TGTGCCAGCAGTTACTCACCAGGGGGTGGAACTGAAGCTTTCTTT.

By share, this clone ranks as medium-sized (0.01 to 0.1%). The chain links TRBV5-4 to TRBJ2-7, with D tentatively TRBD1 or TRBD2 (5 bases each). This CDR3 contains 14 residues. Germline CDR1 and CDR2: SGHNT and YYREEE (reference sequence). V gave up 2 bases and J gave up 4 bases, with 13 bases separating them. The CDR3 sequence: CASSFREGMYEQYF. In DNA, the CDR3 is TGTGCCAGCAGCTTTCGTGAGGGGATGTACGAGCAGTACTTC.

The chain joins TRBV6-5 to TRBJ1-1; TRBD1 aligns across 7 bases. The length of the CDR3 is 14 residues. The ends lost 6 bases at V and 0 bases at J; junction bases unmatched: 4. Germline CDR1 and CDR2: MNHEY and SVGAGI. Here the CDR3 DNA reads TGTGCCAGCAGCCTCGGACAGGTGAACACTGAAGCTTTCTTT. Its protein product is CASSLGQVNTEAFF.

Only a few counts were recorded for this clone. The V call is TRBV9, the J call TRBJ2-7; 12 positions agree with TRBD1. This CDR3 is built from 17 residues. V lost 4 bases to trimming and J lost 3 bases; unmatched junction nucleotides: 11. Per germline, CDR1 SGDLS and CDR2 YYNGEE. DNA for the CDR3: TGTGCCAGCAGCCCAGACCAGGGACAGGGGGCCTACTACGAGCAGTACTTC. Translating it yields CASSPDQGQGAYYEQYF.

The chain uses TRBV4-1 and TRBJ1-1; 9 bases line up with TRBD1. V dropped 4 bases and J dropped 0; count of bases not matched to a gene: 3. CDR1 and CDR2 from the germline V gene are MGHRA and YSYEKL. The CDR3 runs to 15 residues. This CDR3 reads CASSLGDRVNTEAFF. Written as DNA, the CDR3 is TGCGCCAGCAGCCTTGGGGACAGGGTGAACACTGAAGCTTTCTTT.

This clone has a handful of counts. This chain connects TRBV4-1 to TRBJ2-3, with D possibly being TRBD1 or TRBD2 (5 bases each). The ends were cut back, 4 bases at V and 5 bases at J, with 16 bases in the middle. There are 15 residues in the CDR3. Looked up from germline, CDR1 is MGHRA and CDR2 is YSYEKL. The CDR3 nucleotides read TGCGCCAGCAGCCCCCGGGACGGGCCCATAGATACGCAGTATTTT. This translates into CASSPRDGPIDTQYF.

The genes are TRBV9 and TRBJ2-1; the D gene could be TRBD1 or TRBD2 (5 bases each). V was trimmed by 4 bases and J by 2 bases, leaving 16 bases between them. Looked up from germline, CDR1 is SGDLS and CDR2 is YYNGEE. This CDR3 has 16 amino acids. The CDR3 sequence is CASSIRWDGAYNEQFF. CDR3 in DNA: TGTGCCAGCAGCATCCGTTGGGACGGCGCCTACAATGAGCAGTTCTTC.

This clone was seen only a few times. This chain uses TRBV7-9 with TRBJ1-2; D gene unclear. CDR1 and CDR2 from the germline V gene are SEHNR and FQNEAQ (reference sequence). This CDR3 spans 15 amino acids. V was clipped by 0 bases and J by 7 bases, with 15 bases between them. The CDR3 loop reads CASSLAMLGSGGYTF. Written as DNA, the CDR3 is TGTGCCAGCAGCTTAGCGATGTTAGGGTCGGGTGGCTACACCTTC.